Below, 10 T cell receptor beta chains from the same sample are listed, as sequenced in a study of breast tumors, draining lymph nodes, adjacent tissues. One entry per CDR3 protein results from TCRdb running MiXCR on the multiplex PCR reads. The table includes 50,000 to 85,000 distinct CDR3 sequences, approximately 45% detected once. The sequenced material came from breast tumor tissue. The origin of the receptors is a female donor with breast cancer. Some clones in this sample may be carry-over from other donors' samples.

This clonotype showed up many times. The chain links TRBV5-1 to TRBJ2-7, with 9 bases that match TRBD1. Germline values: CDR1 SGHRS, CDR2 YFSETQ. This CDR3 has 15 residues. V was clipped by 4 bases and J by 6 bases; unmatched bases: 11. Here the CDR3 reads CASSSSGTGILEQYF. CDR3 nucleotides: TGCGCCAGCAGCAGCTCCGGGACAGGGATTCTCGAGCAGTACTTC. The complete variable domain, with remaining parts taken from reference TRBV5-1 and TRBJ2-7, reads KAGVTQTPRYLIKTRGQQVTLSCSPISGHRSVSWYQQTPGQGLQFLFEYFSETQRNKGNFPGRFSGRQFSNSRSEMNVSTLELGDSALYLCASSSSGTGILEQYFGPGTRLTVT.

This clonotype is large. This chain uses TRBV15 with TRBJ1-2, with D tentatively TRBD1 (5 bases). This CDR3 is built from 15 residues. Between the trimmed V and J ends, which lost 1 base and 4 bases, there was a span of 13 bases. CDR1 is LNHNV, CDR2 YYDKDF, per germline (reference sequence). The chain's CDR3 is CATSRGEGLTYGYTF. CDR3 in DNA: TGTGCCACCAGCAGAGGGGAGGGACTTACCTATGGCTACACCTTC.

This clonotype was observed many times. The chain uses TRBV7-9 and TRBJ2-4; D is perhaps TRBD2 (5 bases). This CDR3 is 12 amino acids long. Germline CDR1 reads SEHNR; CDR2 reads FQNEAQ (reference sequence). With 8 bases removed from V and 9 bases from J, the gap between germline ends came to 14 bases. The CDR3 sequence: CASGAGHGIQYF. For the CDR3, the DNA is TGTGCCAGCGGCGCGGGCCACGGCATTCAGTACTTC.

This clonotype was counted many times. The genes are TRBV9 and TRBJ2-1; 8 nucleotides line up with TRBD2. Per the germline V gene, CDR1 is SGDLS and CDR2 is YYNGEE. V lost 4 bases to trimming and J lost 4 bases; unmatched junction nucleotides: 13. The length of the CDR3 is 17 residues. CDR3 sequence reads: CASSPTPGLGRYNEQFF. The DNA for the CDR3 is TGTGCCAGCAGCCCAACTCCGGGACTAGGGAGATACAATGAGCAGTTCTTC.

This clonotype has ten or more counts. The J gene is TRBJ1-5, the V gene TRBV19; D is unresolved. V was clipped by 10 bases and J by 6 bases, with 19 bases between them. The length of the CDR3 is 14 residues. Per the germline V gene, CDR1 is LNHDA and CDR2 is SQIVND (reference sequence). The CDR3 is CATERSGVGQPQHF. The CDR3 bases are TGTGCCACCGAGAGGTCCGGGGTGGGTCAGCCCCAGCATTTT. Looking up the rest from reference TRBV19 and TRBJ1-5 gives the full variable domain: DGGITQSPKYLFRKEGQNVTLSCEQNLNHDAMYWYRQDPGQGLRLIYYSQIVNDFQKGDIAEGYSVSREKKESFPLTVTSAQKNPTAFYLCATERSGVGQPQHFGDGTRLSIL.

On this clonotype: Germline is not matched at one junction end, which may reflect a read error. The chain uses TRBV7-8 and TRBJ1-4; D not resolved. Germline lookup yields CDR1 SGHVS and CDR2 FQNEAQ. CDR3 length equals 14 residues. The CDR3 bases are TGTGCCAGCAGCTTAACTTCCTCTAGTGAAAAACTGTTCTTT. It codes for CASSLTSSSEKLFF. Full variable domain (remainder filled in from reference TRBV7-8 and TRBJ1-4): GAGVSQSPRYKVAKRGQDVALRCDPISGHVSLFWYQQALGQGPEFLTYFQNEAQLDKSGLPSDRFFAERPEGSVSTLKIQRTQQEDSAVYLCASSLTSSSEKLFFGSGTQLSVL.

The sample holds many counts of this clonotype. V usage is TRBV7-2 and J usage is TRBJ2-3, with 8 bases matching TRBD2. Germline V gene lookup returns CDR1 SGHTA and CDR2 FQGNSA. CDR3 length: 14 residues. V shed 5 bases and J 6 bases; nucleotides not matched to a gene: 7. The CDR3 sequence is CASSPRLAGDTQYF. The CDR3 DNA reads as TGTGCCAGCAGCCCCCGGTTAGCGGGGGATACGCAGTATTTT.

The gene calls are TRBV20-1 and TRBJ2-7; D is uncertain. V was shortened by 3 bases and J by 2 bases, with 17 bases between the two germline ends. Germline V gene sequence: CDR1 DFQATT, CDR2 SNEGSKA (reference sequence). This CDR3 is built from 15 residues. CDR3 sequence: CSASPPLTPPYEQYF. For the CDR3, the DNA is TGCAGTGCTAGCCCGCCACTAACACCCCCCTACGAGCAGTACTTC.

J is TRBJ2-7 and V is TRBV20-1; the match to TRBD1 covers 8 bases. With 6 bases clipped from V and 3 bases from J, the junction kept 7 bases outside the gene matches. The CDR3 is made up of 13 amino acids. Germline loops: CDR1 DFQATT, CDR2 SNEGSKA (reference sequence). The CDR3 protein is CSAETGAYYEQYF. CDR3 sequence (DNA): TGCAGTGCCGAGACAGGGGCCTACTACGAGCAGTACTTC.

This clonotype has a count of ten or more. This rearrangement joins TRBV12-3 or TRBV12-4 to TRBJ1-4; 7 bases fit TRBD1. This CDR3 has 14 residues. The junction had 8 bases not matched to a gene; V was cut back by 5 bases and J by 8 bases. CDR3 region: CASSAAGGLEKLFF. As DNA, the CDR3 is TGTGCCAGCAGTGCGGCAGGGGGGTTGGAAAAACTGTTTTTT.